These 12 T cell receptor beta chains share one sample of origin, sequenced in a study of shared clonotypes between healthy human individuals. Sequencing used immunoSEQ multiplex PCR; TCRdb keeps in-frame clones, though not all of them. The sample contains under 850,000 clones, 72% of which appear only once. The sequenced material came from memory CD4+ T cells sorted from blood. Sample subset: CD45RA-negative fraction. The receptors shown here come from a woman aged 30 to 39 in good health.

This rearrangement joins TRBV14 to TRBJ1-1, with TRBD1 identical over 7 bases. The CDR3 has 18 amino acids. V shed 5 bases, J shed 0 bases, and the junction held 15 bases outside the gene matches. CDR1 and CDR2 (germline): SGHDN, FVKESK. The CDR3 nucleotides are TGTGCCAGCAGCGAAAGGAACTTTGCGGGACAGATGAACACTGAAGCTTTCTTT. Protein product: CASSERNFAGQMNTEAFF.

The gene calls are TRBV5-4 and TRBJ2-7; tentatively, D is TRBD2 (7 bases). There are 15 residues in the CDR3. In germline, CDR1 is SGHNT, CDR2 YYREEE (reference sequence). Trimming left V 3 bases short and J 6 bases short, with 19 bases between. CDR3 protein: CASSYGGREFGEQYF. The CDR3 nucleotides are TGTGCCAGCAGCTACGGGGGGCGGGAGTTTGGCGAGCAGTACTTC.

The rearrangement links TRBV30 to TRBJ1-5; D perhaps matches TRBD1 (5 bases). The ends were cut back, 3 bases at V and 0 bases at J, with 18 bases in the middle. CDR3 length: 17 residues. Germline lookup yields CDR1 GTSNPN and CDR2 SVGIG (reference sequence). CDR3 nucleotide sequence: TGTGCCTGGAGCGCAGGGAAGGACTTTTATAGCAATCAGCCCCAGCATTTT. Translated, it gives CAWSAGKDFYSNQPQHF.

This clone was picked up one time. This sequence joins TRBV11-3 and TRBJ2-2; D remains unclear. Trimming removed 1 base at V and 6 bases at J, with 15 bases between. Germline CDR1 SGHNT, CDR2 YENEEA. This CDR3 has 16 amino acids. The CDR3 DNA reads TGTGCCAGCAGCTTAGGGGCCGCCGATATCGCCGGGGAGCTGTTTTTT. Protein sequence: CASSLGAADIAGELFF.

This clone came up a few times. The rearrangement uses TRBV2 and TRBJ2-1; D possibly corresponds to TRBD1 (7 bases). Trimming removed 4 bases at V and 7 bases at J, with 14 bases between. CDR3 size: 14 residues. The germline CDR1 and CDR2 sequences are SNHLY and FYNNEI. CDR3 loop: CASSGGGTVNEQFF. The CDR3 DNA is TGTGCCAGCAGTGGAGGGGGGACAGTTAATGAGCAGTTCTTC.

The chain employs TRBV5-1 and TRBJ2-2; D uncertain. The CDR3 covers 14 residues. V was pared by 3 bases and J by 0 bases, with 6 bases between. Germline CDR1 SGHRS, CDR2 YFSETQ. The CDR3, as DNA: TGCGCCAGCAGCTACCTAGCGAACACCGGGGAGCTGTTTTTT. Translating it yields CASSYLANTGELFF.

V is TRBV11-2 and J is TRBJ2-5; D gene uncertain. V was shortened by 1 base and J by 4 bases, with 7 bases between the two germline ends. Per germline, CDR1 SGHAT and CDR2 FQNNGV. This CDR3 is built from 13 residues. The CDR3 is CASSLGVRETQYF. The CDR3 DNA reads TGTGCCAGCAGCTTAGGAGTTCGAGAGACCCAGTACTTC.

V usage is TRBV30 and J usage is TRBJ2-2, with TRBD1 matching 10 bases. Germline CDR1 and CDR2: GTSNPN and SVGIG (reference sequence). Trimming cost V 2 bases and J 5 bases; bases outside gene matches: 2. CDR3 length: 14 residues. In nucleotides, the CDR3 is TGTGCCTGGAGTCCGGGACAGGGGACCGGGGAGCTGTTTTTT. Its translation: CAWSPGQGTGELFF.

This sequence joins TRBV28 and TRBJ1-5, with TRBD1 matching over 9 bases. Germline lookup yields CDR1 MDHEN and CDR2 SYDVKM. This CDR3 contains 16 residues. V lost 3 bases, J lost 8 bases, and 11 bases stayed unmatched. DNA for the CDR3: TGTGCCAGCAGTTTCAGTCCCGGGACAGGGAACAAGCCCCAGCATTTT. Amino acid sequence: CASSFSPGTGNKPQHF.

The chain combines TRBV12-2 with TRBJ2-1; TRBD2 is the table's D call and was not checked against the DNA. TRBV12-2 corresponds to a pseudogene. The CDR3 covers 10 residues. DNA of the CDR3: TGTGCCGGTGATTACAATGAGCAGTTCTTC. Translated: CAGDYNEQFF.

The J gene is TRBJ2-2, the V gene TRBV19; no reliable D call. The V and J ends lost 0 bases and 4 bases respectively, with 6 bases between them. CDR3 size: 14 residues. Germline V gene data show CDR1 as LNHDA and CDR2 as SQIVND (reference sequence). The CDR3 DNA sequence: TGTGCCAGTAGTATAGATCCTAGCACCGGGGAGCTGTTTTTT. This codes for CASSIDPSTGELFF. The whole variable domain, filled in from reference TRBV19 and TRBJ2-2, reads DGGITQSPKYLFRKEGQNVTLSCEQNLNHDAMYWYRQDPGQGLRLIYYSQIVNDFQKGDIAEGYSVSREKKESFPLTVTSAQKNPTAFYLCASSIDPSTGELFFGEGSRLTVL.

This clone was detected only a few times. This clone may be a read error of a much larger clone one base away. Other nucleotide sequences in the sample specify the same CDR3. The chain recombines TRBV7-2 with TRBJ2-3; D is possibly TRBD2 (5 bases). The germline CDR1 and CDR2 sequences are SGHTA and FQGNSA. V lost 5 bases to trimming and J lost 0 bases, with 12 bases between them. CDR3 length: 15 amino acids. The CDR3 coding sequence is TGTGCCAGCAGCCCCGACTACCTAAGCACAGATACGCAGTATTTT. Translated, it gives CASSPDYLSTDTQYF.